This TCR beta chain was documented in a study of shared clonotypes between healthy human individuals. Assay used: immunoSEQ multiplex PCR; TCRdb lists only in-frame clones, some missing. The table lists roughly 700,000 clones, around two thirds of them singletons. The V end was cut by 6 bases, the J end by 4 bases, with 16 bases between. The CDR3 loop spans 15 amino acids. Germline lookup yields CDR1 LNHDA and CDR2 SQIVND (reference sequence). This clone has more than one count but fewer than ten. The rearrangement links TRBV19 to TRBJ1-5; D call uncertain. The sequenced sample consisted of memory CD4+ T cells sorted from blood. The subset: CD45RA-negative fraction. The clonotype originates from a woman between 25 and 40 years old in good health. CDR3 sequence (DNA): TGTGCCAGTAGATCGGGAATTTTACTGAATCAGCCCCAGCATTTT. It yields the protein CASRSGILLNQPQHF.